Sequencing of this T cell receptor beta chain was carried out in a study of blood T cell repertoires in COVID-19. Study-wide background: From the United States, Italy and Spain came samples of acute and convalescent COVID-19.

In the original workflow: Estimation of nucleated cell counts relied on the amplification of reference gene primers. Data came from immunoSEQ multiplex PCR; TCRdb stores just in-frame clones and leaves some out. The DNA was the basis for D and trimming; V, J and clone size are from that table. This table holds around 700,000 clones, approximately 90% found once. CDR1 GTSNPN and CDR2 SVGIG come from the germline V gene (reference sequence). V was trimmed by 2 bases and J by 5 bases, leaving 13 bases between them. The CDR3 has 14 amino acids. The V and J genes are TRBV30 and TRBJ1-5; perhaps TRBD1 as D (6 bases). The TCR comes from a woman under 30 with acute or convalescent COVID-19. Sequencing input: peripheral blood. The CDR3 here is CAWSQQGGYQPQHF. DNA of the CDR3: TGTGCCTGGAGTCAACAGGGTGGGTATCAGCCCCAGCATTTT.